The source of this T cell receptor (beta chain) is a study of T cells after yellow fever vaccination. The study, taken as a whole, reports: Re-detected after boosting: most primary clones, almost 97% of CD4 and about 89% of CD8. The study noted that FACS-sorted repertoires could contain abundant clonotypes contaminating from the bulk population.

This clonotype was picked up many times. Its cognate antigen is unknown. The TCR cDNA carried a universal primer site and UMIs from 5'RACE template switching. TCRdb re-called the 5' RACE reads through MiXCR, storing one row per CDR3 protein. The sample carries about 350,000 distinct CDR3 sequences, roughly 4.3% recorded once. The CDR3 length is 13 residues. Trimming cost V 7 bases and J 8 bases, with 18 bases left between them. Germline V gives CDR1 DFQATT, CDR2 SNEGSKA (reference sequence). The sequence derives from a man aged 18 to 30 who received the YFV17D yellow fever vaccine. This sequence joins TRBV20-1 and TRBJ1-5; D may be TRBD1 (6 bases). The sequenced sample was PBMCs, obtained 5 days after the yellow fever booster vaccination. In DNA form, the CDR3 reads TGCAGTGGTCGGACAGCGGCGTGGAAGCCCCAGCATTTT. Its translation is CSGRTAAWKPQHF.